The 31 T cell receptor beta chains listed next were all sequenced from one sample in a study of blood T cells in healthy people across ages. A J-beta primer mix and a sample-barcoded 5' primer were used in a second PCR of about 7 to 12 cycles. TCRdb re-analysed the 5' RACE reads in MiXCR, keeping a single row per CDR3 protein. Of 910,000 or so distinct CDR3 sequences in the sample, roughly 51% are singletons; the top ten hold around 21%. Sequences were obtained from blood. These receptors were taken from a woman aged 55-70 years in good health.

The chain joins TRBV25-1 to TRBJ2-7, with 7 nucleotides matching TRBD1. The J segment lost 7 bases and the V segment lost 7 bases, leaving 4 bases of the junction unmatched. This CDR3 is 11 amino acids long. Germline CDR1 is MGHDK and CDR2 is SYGVNS. The CDR3 loop reads CASKDRVEQYF. The CDR3 bases are TGTGCCAGCAAAGACAGGGTAGAGCAGTACTTC.

V and J are TRBV4-2 and TRBJ2-1, with TRBD1 matching over 7 bases. The ends lost 2 bases at V and 3 bases at J; junction bases unmatched: 4. The CDR3 consists of 15 residues. CDR1 LGHNA and CDR2 YNFKEQ come from the germline V gene. Here the CDR3 reads CASSQQTGLYNEQFF. CDR3 nucleotide sequence: TGTGCCAGCAGCCAACAGACAGGGCTCTACAATGAGCAGTTCTTC.

The chain links TRBV7-6 to TRBJ2-5; 14 bases are shared with TRBD2. The better agreement between TRBJ2-7 and the DNA end casts doubt on the J call. CDR1 is SGHVS, CDR2 FNYEAQ, per germline. The CDR3 is 15 amino acids. CDR3 DNA sequence: TGTGCCAGCACCGTAGGGACTAGCGGGAGTTACGAGCAGTACTTC. Protein sequence: CASTVGTSGSYEQYF.

This clonotype was recorded a few times. The V call is TRBV11-2, the J call TRBJ1-1; a weak D match, TRBD1 (6 bases). There are 14 residues in the CDR3. From germline, CDR1 is SGHAT and CDR2 FQNNGV. Trimming removed 1 base from V and 8 bases from J, with 14 bases in between. In nucleotides, the CDR3 is TGTGCCAGCAGCTTAGTGTCAGGGGCCCCCGAAGCTTTCTTT. This gives the protein CASSLVSGAPEAFF.

This clonotype was detected a few times. J is TRBJ2-7 and V is TRBV5-6; D unclear. Germline assignment: CDR1 SGHDT and CDR2 YYEEEE. The CDR3 consists of 13 residues. Trimming removed 7 bases from V and 2 bases from J, with 13 bases in between. The CDR3 DNA follows: TGTGCCAGCGCGAAAGACCTAACCTACGAGCAGTACTTC. Translated: CASAKDLTYEQYF.

In this sample, this clonotype turned up many times. The chain uses TRBV4-2 and TRBJ2-5, with D possibly being TRBD2 (5 bases). The germline CDR1 and CDR2 sequences are LGHNA and YNFKEQ. The CDR3 sequence is 13 residues long. Trimming cost V 3 bases and J 7 bases, with 12 bases left between them. The CDR3 nucleotides are TGTGCCAGCAGCCAGGATAGGACTGGGACCCAGTACTTC. It yields the protein CASSQDRTGTQYF.

This chain uses TRBV29-1 with TRBJ2-5, with D unclear. From germline, CDR1 is SQVTM and CDR2 ANQGSEA. Trimming took off 3 bases at V and 5 bases at J, with 16 bases between the two ends. The CDR3 totals 14 residues. CDR3 coding DNA: TGCAGCGTTGATCATTCTGGGGTCGGGGAGACCCAGTACTTC. This encodes CSVDHSGVGETQYF.

This clonotype was recorded a few times. The chain employs TRBV27 and TRBJ2-7; the D is unclear. Germline CDR1 and CDR2: MNHEY and SMNVEV (reference sequence). Trimming removed 3 bases at V and 4 bases at J, with 16 bases between. This CDR3 spans 15 amino acids. The CDR3 bases are TGTGCCAGCAGTTTGCATTCATGGCTCGGTTACGAGCAGTACTTC. This codes for CASSLHSWLGYEQYF.

The chain is built from TRBV11-2 and TRBJ1-1, with TRBD1 as a possible D gene (5 bases). V was cut by 4 bases and J by 1 base, with 10 bases left in between. Per the germline V gene, CDR1 is SGHAT and CDR2 is FQNNGV. CDR3 size: 14 residues. CDR3 amino acids: CASSSGTANTEAFF. The CDR3, as DNA: TGTGCCAGCAGCTCCGGGACCGCGAACACTGAAGCTTTCTTT.

This rearrangement joins TRBV13 to TRBJ2-7; 7 bases fit TRBD1. Germline trimming cut 5 bases from V and 3 bases from J; bases unmatched to any gene: 13. Germline assignment: CDR1 PRHDT and CDR2 FYEKMQ (reference sequence). This CDR3 has 16 residues. This CDR3 is CASSRTTRGLNYEQYF. In DNA form, the CDR3 reads TGTGCCAGCAGCCGAACAACGAGGGGGCTCAACTACGAGCAGTACTTC. Full variable domain (rest looked up from reference TRBV13 and TRBJ2-7): AAGVIQSPRHLIKEKRETATLKCYPIPRHDTVYWYQQGPGQDPQFLISFYEKMQSDKGSIPDRFSAQQFSDYHSELNMSSLELGDSALYFCASSRTTRGLNYEQYFGPGTRLTVT.

J is TRBJ2-2 and V is TRBV15, with TRBD2 matching over 11 bases. With 5 bases clipped from V and 4 bases from J, the junction kept 3 bases outside the gene matches. Germline V gene lookup returns CDR1 LNHNV and CDR2 YYDKDF (reference sequence). The CDR3 runs 15 residues. CDR3 loop: CATSSGTSGTGELFF. In nucleotides, the CDR3 is TGTGCCACCAGCTCGGGGACTAGCGGCACCGGGGAGCTGTTTTTT.

The sample holds a few counts of this clonotype. V gene TRBV28 combines with J gene TRBJ2-7, with 8 bases matching TRBD1. This CDR3 is built from 14 residues. Germline lookup yields CDR1 MDHEN and CDR2 SYDVKM. Trimming took 5 bases from V and 2 from J; bases not matched to a gene: 5. The CDR3 loop is CASSPTGAAYEQYF. In nucleotides, the CDR3 is TGTGCCAGCAGTCCGACAGGGGCGGCCTACGAGCAGTACTTC.

The chain couples TRBV9 to TRBJ2-5, with 8 positions matching TRBD1. This CDR3 has 16 residues. The V segment lost 3 bases and the J segment 2 bases; nucleotides outside the gene matches: 9. Germline CDR1 SGDLS, CDR2 YYNGEE. The CDR3 coding sequence is TGTGCCAGCAGCGCGGGGACAGGAGGTATACAAGAGACCCAGTACTTC. Translating gives CASSAGTGGIQETQYF.

This clonotype was recorded a few times. The chain couples TRBV6-1 to TRBJ2-3, with D possibly being TRBD2 (6 bases). Germline V gene sequence: CDR1 MNHNS, CDR2 SASEGT. V was pared by 6 bases and J by 0 bases, with 10 bases between. CDR3 size: 14 residues. CDR3 nucleotide sequence: TGTGCCAGCAGCCGGGACTTCAGCACAGATACGCAGTATTTT. Its translation: CASSRDFSTDTQYF.

This chain links TRBV28 with TRBJ2-7, with a possible D match to TRBD2 (6 bases). Trimming removed 2 bases at V and 0 bases at J, with 17 bases between. Germline V gives CDR1 MDHEN, CDR2 SYDVKM. The length of the CDR3 is 17 residues. The CDR3 DNA reads as TGTGCCAGCAGTTTACCCGGGGGAACTAAATACTCCTACGAGCAGTACTTC. Encoded protein: CASSLPGGTKYSYEQYF.

The V call is TRBV18, the J call TRBJ1-2; the match to TRBD1 covers 9 bases. V trimming: 4 bases; J trimming: 2 bases; junction bases outside the gene matches: 5. The germline gives CDR1 KGHSH, CDR2 LQKENI. There are 15 residues in the CDR3. The CDR3 loop is CASSRTGEVNYGYTF. The CDR3 nucleotides are TGTGCCAGCTCACGGACAGGGGAGGTAAACTATGGCTACACCTTC. The whole variable domain, remainder taken from reference TRBV18 and TRBJ1-2, is NAGVMQNPRHLVRRRGQEARLRCSPMKGHSHVYWYRQLPEEGLKFMVYLQKENIIDESGMPKERFSAEFPKEGPSILRIQQVVRGDSAAYFCASSRTGEVNYGYTFGSGTRLTVV.

The V and J genes are TRBV4-2 and TRBJ2-4, with D hard to call. The J call may be incorrect, as the DNA end agrees better with TRBJ2-7. The V gene's germline CDR1 is LGHNA and CDR2 YNFKEQ. CDR3 length: 14 residues. The CDR3 here is CASSRLSHSYEQYF. Here the CDR3 DNA reads TGTGCCAGCAGCCGATTATCTCACTCCTACGAGCAGTACTTC.

The chain couples TRBV5-1 to TRBJ2-3; either TRBD1 or TRBD2 may supply D (5 bases each). V was clipped by 4 bases and J by 4 bases, with 10 bases between them. The CDR3 loop spans 13 amino acids. Germline V gives CDR1 SGHRS, CDR2 YFSETQ. In nucleotides, the CDR3 is TGCGCCAGCAGCCCCCTGGGACCAGATACGCAGTATTTT. Protein: CASSPLGPDTQYF.

The chain employs TRBV3-1 and TRBJ2-3; tentatively, D is TRBD2 (5 bases). Germline CDR1 LGHDT, CDR2 YNNKEL (reference sequence). The germline V and J ends were trimmed by 0 bases and 4 bases, with 11 bases remaining between them. CDR3 length: 15 residues. DNA for the CDR3: TGTGCCAGCAGCCAAGAAACGGGGAACTCAGATACGCAGTATTTT. Its protein is CASSQETGNSDTQYF.

This chain connects TRBV5-6 to TRBJ2-1, with D unclear. Germline assignment: CDR1 SGHDT and CDR2 YYEEEE. V lost 0 bases and J 5 bases, leaving 9 bases between the germline ends. The CDR3 covers 14 residues. The CDR3 nucleotides read TGTGCCAGCAGCTTGGACCGGGTCAACAATGAGCAGTTCTTC. It specifies CASSLDRVNNEQFF.

The chain combines TRBV6-2 or TRBV6-3 with TRBJ2-1; TRBD2 matches 11 bases. Germline trimming cut 5 bases from V and 4 bases from J; bases unmatched to any gene: 7. CDR1 is MNHEY and CDR2 is SVGEGT in the germline V gene. The CDR3 spans 16 residues. The CDR3 region is CASSRTGTSGYNEQFF. The CDR3 bases are TGTGCCAGCAGTAGAACCGGGACTAGCGGATACAATGAGCAGTTCTTC.

V is TRBV11-3 and J is TRBJ2-1; D might be TRBD1 (5 bases). Germline assignment: CDR1 SGHNT and CDR2 YENEEA. Trimming stripped 8 bases from V and 3 bases from J, with 8 bases between. This CDR3 spans 12 amino acids. DNA for the CDR3: TGTGCCAGCGGCAGGGACTACAATGAGCAGTTCTTC. Protein product: CASGRDYNEQFF.

The chain carries TRBV14 and TRBJ1-1; 9 positions match TRBD1. The CDR3 runs to 13 residues. CDR1 and CDR2 (germline): SGHDN, FVKESK. The V and J ends lost 1 base and 11 bases, in that order; junction bases with no gene match: 5. CDR3 sequence reads: CASSQGQGVKAFF. The CDR3 DNA reads as TGTGCCAGCAGCCAAGGACAGGGGGTAAAGGCTTTCTTT.

The rearrangement joins TRBV6-1 to TRBJ2-1, with D maybe TRBD2 (6 bases). The CDR3 sequence is 14 residues long. Germline assignment: CDR1 MNHNS and CDR2 SASEGT. Deletions cut 6 bases from V and 7 bases from J, with 16 bases between. This CDR3 is CASRGDAGSNEQFF. CDR3 DNA sequence: TGTGCCAGCAGAGGCGATGCGGGAAGTAATGAGCAGTTCTTC.

The chain links TRBV5-1 to TRBJ2-5; a possible D gene is TRBD1 (5 bases). The CDR3 length is 15 residues. Germline values: CDR1 SGHRS, CDR2 YFSETQ. V gave up 1 base and J gave up 3 bases, with 13 bases separating them. CDR3 nucleotide sequence: TGCGCCAGCAGCTTGTCAGGGTCGAGTGAAGAGACCCAGTACTTC. This encodes CASSLSGSSEETQYF.

A few counts support this clonotype. This sequence joins TRBV7-8 and TRBJ2-7, with D tentatively TRBD2 (5 bases). The length of the CDR3 is 15 residues. Germline lookup yields CDR1 SGHVS and CDR2 FQNEAQ. Deletions cut 3 bases from V and 5 bases from J, with 17 bases between. This CDR3 is CASSLRNSAVNEQYF. The CDR3 DNA reads TGTGCCAGCAGCTTGCGGAATAGCGCGGTTAACGAGCAGTACTTC.

V and J are TRBV29-1 and TRBJ2-4; D possibly corresponds to TRBD2 (5 bases). Looked up from germline, CDR1 is SQVTM and CDR2 is ANQGSEA. V was clipped by 4 bases and J by 7 bases, with 14 bases between them. The CDR3 has 13 residues. CDR3 sequence (DNA): TGCAGCGTTGTACGAGGGATTGGGAACATTCAGTACTTC. This translates into CSVVRGIGNIQYF.

V is TRBV6-1 and J is TRBJ2-1; no definite D call. CDR1 and CDR2 (germline): MNHNS, SASEGT. V was clipped by 9 bases and J by 5 bases, with 17 bases between them. This CDR3 contains 14 residues. The CDR3 is CASSNRAPHNEQFF. The CDR3 DNA is TGTGCCAGTTCAAACAGAGCTCCCCACAATGAGCAGTTCTTC.

For this clonotype: Given a much more abundant clone one base away, this may be a read error. This chain uses TRBV5-8 with TRBJ2-7; 11 positions match TRBD2. Germline V gene sequence: CDR1 SGHTS, CDR2 YDEGEE. With 1 base clipped from V and 7 bases from J, the junction kept 13 bases outside the gene matches. The CDR3 covers 17 residues. CDR3 amino acids: CASSLLLELAGANEQYF. CDR3 in DNA: TGTGCCAGCAGCTTGCTGCTCGAACTAGCGGGAGCCAATGAGCAGTACTTC. Full variable domain (rest looked up from reference TRBV5-8 and TRBJ2-7): EAGVTQSPTHLIKTRGQQATLRCSPISGHTSVYWYQQALGLGLQFLLWYDEGEERNRGNFPPRFSGRQFPNYSSELNVNALELEDSALYLCASSLLLELAGANEQYFGPGTRLTVT.

The chain couples TRBV5-1 to TRBJ1-2; D is uncertain. CDR3 length equals 15 residues. Germline CDR1 is SGHRS and CDR2 is YFSETQ. Trimming cost V 0 bases and J 4 bases, with 13 bases left between them. The CDR3 protein is CASSLVSDNGYGYTF. The CDR3 nucleotides are TGCGCCAGCAGCTTGGTATCCGACAACGGCTATGGCTACACCTTC.

A few counts support this clonotype. The genes are TRBV20-1 and TRBJ2-1; 9 nucleotides align to TRBD2. This CDR3 region has 14 residues. Germline V lookup: CDR1 DFQATT, CDR2 SNEGSKA (reference sequence). The V segment lost 6 bases and the J segment 5 bases; nucleotides outside the gene matches: 8. CDR3 in DNA: TGCAGTGCCATCAGGGCTAGCGGGAACAATGAGCAGTTCTTC. Its translation is CSAIRASGNNEQFF.